A single sample is the source of the 26 T cell receptor beta chains below, sequenced in a study of T-cell reconstitution after alpha-beta-depleted transplantation in children. Using unique molecular identifiers, the investigators prepared the TCRbeta library. TCRdb processed the PCR reads anew with MiXCR; each CDR3 protein has one entry. The table lists more than 400,000 distinct CDR3 sequences, 43% of them singletons. The sequencing here drew on PBMCs, taken before TCRalphabeta/CD19-depleted stem cell transplant. These receptor sequences come from a girl aged 2 to 10 with aplastic anemia, due to receive a stem cell transplant.

CDR3 in amino acids: CASSLSGTDAGYTF. The CDR3 DNA is TGCGCCAGCAGCTTGAGTGGGACGGACGCTGGCTACACCTTC. The chain has TRBV5-1 and TRBJ1-2; tentative D call: TRBD1 (5 bases). CDR3 length: 14 amino acids. The ends were cut back, 1 base at V and 7 bases at J, with 14 bases in the middle. In germline, CDR1 is SGHRS, CDR2 YFSETQ.

This clonotype was observed at least ten times. The chain combines TRBV5-1 with TRBJ2-3, with TRBD2 matching 8 bases. Per the germline V gene, CDR1 is SGHRS and CDR2 is YFSETQ. This CDR3 contains 15 residues. The trim removed 7 bases at V and 6 bases at J, leaving 13 bases unmatched. The CDR3 spells CASFPTAGEPDTQYF. Written as DNA, the CDR3 is TGCGCCAGCTTCCCGACAGCGGGAGAACCCGATACGCAGTATTTT.

V usage is TRBV20-1 and J usage is TRBJ2-6; TRBD1 agrees at 10 bases. Trimming took 6 bases from V and 2 from J; bases not matched to a gene: 10. Per the germline V gene, CDR1 is DFQATT and CDR2 is SNEGSKA (reference sequence). CDR3 length equals 17 residues. In nucleotides, the CDR3 is TGCAGTGCCAGACCCGGGACAGGGGCGGCTGGGGCCAACGTCCTGACTTTC. This codes for CSARPGTGAAGANVLTF.

This clonotype has just a few counts. The rearrangement links TRBV7-6 to TRBJ2-5, with D possibly being TRBD1 or TRBD2 (5 bases each). Trimming removed 6 bases from V and 5 bases from J, with 19 bases in between. This CDR3 is built from 15 residues. Germline V gives CDR1 SGHVS, CDR2 FNYEAQ. This CDR3 reads CASSRGPERGETQYF. In DNA, the CDR3 is TGTGCCAGCAGTCGGGGACCAGAACGTGGGGAGACCCAGTACTTC.

In this sample, this clonotype turned up many times. The genes are TRBV6-5 and TRBJ1-4, with D unresolved. The CDR3 spans 17 residues. V shed 2 bases and J shed 3 bases, with 16 bases lying between them. CDR1 and CDR2 from the germline V gene are MNHEY and SVGAGI. This chain's CDR3 is CASSYSAPRRANEKLFF. The CDR3 nucleotides are TGTGCCAGCAGTTACAGTGCCCCTAGGCGAGCTAATGAAAAACTGTTTTTT.

This chain connects TRBV9 to TRBJ2-3; D gene uncertain. V shed 2 bases and J shed 8 bases, with 6 bases lying between them. The CDR3 loop spans 11 amino acids. Germline CDR1 reads SGDLS; CDR2 reads YYNGEE. For the CDR3, the DNA is TGTGCCAGCAGCGTCTCAGCTACGCAGTATTTT. This codes for CASSVSATQYF.

The sample holds many counts of this clonotype. The CDR3 loop reads CASSLQGWYEQYF. The CDR3, as DNA: TGCGCCAGCAGCTTACAGGGGTGGTACGAGCAGTACTTC. The chain uses TRBV5-1 and TRBJ2-7, with TRBD1 matching over 7 bases. This CDR3 spans 13 amino acids. The junction had 3 bases not matched to a gene; V was cut back by 2 bases and J by 4 bases. The V gene's germline CDR1 is SGHRS and CDR2 YFSETQ.

This chain links TRBV7-2 with TRBJ2-1, with D maybe TRBD2 (5 bases). Germline V gene data show CDR1 as SGHTA and CDR2 as FQGNSA. The ends were cut back, 6 bases at V and 8 bases at J, with 17 bases in the middle. The CDR3 is 14 residues long. The CDR3 protein is CASSSPAGIDEQFF. CDR3 nucleotide sequence: TGTGCCAGCAGTTCTCCTGCCGGGATTGATGAGCAGTTCTTC.

There are many counts of this clonotype. The rearrangement links TRBV20-1 to TRBJ2-1; D remains unclear. Germline V gene data show CDR1 as DFQATT and CDR2 as SNEGSKA (reference sequence). CDR3 length: 14 amino acids. V lost 4 bases and J 0 bases, leaving 10 bases between the germline ends. CDR3 protein: CSATSRGSYNEQFF. CDR3 nucleotides: TGCAGTGCTACTAGTCGAGGCTCCTACAATGAGCAGTTCTTC.

This CDR3 is CASSLIWGASQPQHF. The CDR3 DNA is TGTGCCAGCAGCCTTATATGGGGGGCAAGTCAGCCCCAGCATTTT. The V gene is TRBV7-8, the J gene TRBJ1-5, with D maybe TRBD1 (6 bases). Trimming left V 5 bases short and J 6 bases short, with 17 bases between. Germline assignment: CDR1 SGHVS and CDR2 FQNEAQ. The CDR3 contains 15 residues.

The V call is TRBV12-3 or TRBV12-4, the J call TRBJ2-7; 9 bases agree with TRBD1. The V gene end was trimmed by 8 bases and the J gene end by 5 bases; junction bases not matched to a gene: 7. The CDR3 is 13 residues long. The CDR3 sequence: CASGLQGAHEQYF. The CDR3 DNA sequence: TGTGCCAGCGGACTACAGGGGGCCCACGAGCAGTACTTC.

The J gene is TRBJ2-1, the V gene TRBV6-5, with 10 bases matching TRBD1. Germline CDR1 reads MNHEY; CDR2 reads SVGAGI. V trimming: 3 bases; J trimming: 5 bases; junction bases outside the gene matches: 7. This CDR3 contains 16 residues. CDR3 region: CASSYPGQGTNNEQFF. DNA of the CDR3: TGTGCCAGCAGTTATCCGGGACAGGGGACAAACAATGAGCAGTTCTTC.

This chain joins TRBV7-6 and TRBJ2-1, with 7 bases fitting TRBD2. Germline-derived CDR1 and CDR2 are SGHVS and FNYEAQ. With 5 bases clipped from V and 6 bases from J, the junction kept 10 bases outside the gene matches. The CDR3 runs to 15 residues. CDR3 amino acids: CASSPFPGGSNEQFF. As DNA, the CDR3 is TGTGCCAGCAGCCCCTTCCCGGGGGGTAGCAATGAGCAGTTCTTC.

The rearrangement links TRBV6-2 or TRBV6-3 to TRBJ1-5; weak D call: TRBD1 (6 bases). Between the trimmed V and J ends, which lost 6 bases and 4 bases, there was a span of 10 bases. Per germline, CDR1 MNHEY and CDR2 SVGEGT. The CDR3 consists of 13 residues. The CDR3 bases are TGTGCCAGCAGACCACAGGGAAATCAGCCCCAGCATTTT. It translates to CASRPQGNQPQHF.

The chain uses TRBV7-9 and TRBJ2-3, with no clear D. The CDR3 runs 14 residues. V was shortened by 4 bases and J by 0 bases, with 8 bases between the two germline ends. CDR1 is SEHNR, CDR2 FQNEAQ, per germline (reference sequence). CDR3 residues: CASSSKESTDTQYF. As DNA, the CDR3 is TGTGCCAGCAGCTCTAAAGAGAGCACAGATACGCAGTATTTT.

The CDR3 loop reads CSAQAASSTDTQYF. CDR3 DNA sequence: TGCAGTGCTCAAGCGGCCTCTAGCACAGATACGCAGTATTTT. J is TRBJ2-3 and V is TRBV20-1, with D tentatively TRBD2 (5 bases). The CDR3 is made up of 14 amino acids. Per germline, CDR1 DFQATT and CDR2 SNEGSKA (reference sequence). Trimming pared 5 bases from V and 0 bases from J, leaving 12 bases between.

This chain joins TRBV2 and TRBJ1-1, with 7 bases identical to TRBD1. This CDR3 has 18 residues. Germline V CDR1 and CDR2: SNHLY, FYNNEI. Trimming took 6 bases from V and 1 from J; bases not matched to a gene: 17. CDR3: CASSLTGGRQGENTEAFF. CDR3 nucleotides: TGTGCCAGCAGCCTAACGGGGGGGCGACAGGGAGAGAACACTGAAGCTTTCTTT.

The rearrangement links TRBV29-1 to TRBJ2-2; no clear D gene. CDR1 SQVTM and CDR2 ANQGSEA come from the germline V gene. The CDR3 is 17 amino acids. V was trimmed by 0 bases and J by 6 bases, leaving 20 bases between them. Here the CDR3 DNA reads TGCAGCGTTGAAGATGGGGTGCAGTCCCAAAACGCCGGGGAGCTGTTTTTT. It specifies CSVEDGVQSQNAGELFF.

The chain is built from TRBV5-1 and TRBJ2-7; the match to TRBD1 covers 7 bases. Germline V gene lookup returns CDR1 SGHRS and CDR2 YFSETQ. V gave up 0 bases and J gave up 9 bases; unmatched junction bases: 3. This CDR3 comprises 12 residues. The CDR3 here is CASSLEGASQYF. The CDR3, as DNA: TGCGCCAGCAGCTTGGAGGGGGCTTCGCAGTACTTC.

The V and J genes are TRBV20-1 and TRBJ2-5; 10 bases match TRBD2. Germline V gives CDR1 DFQATT, CDR2 SNEGSKA (reference sequence). There are 15 residues in the CDR3. Trimming at V came to 2 bases and at J to 2 bases, leaving 5 bases not matched to a gene. The CDR3 DNA follows: TGCAGTGCTAGACTAGCGGGAGTGCGGCAAGAGACCCAGTACTTC. It translates to CSARLAGVRQETQYF.

This chain links TRBV5-1 with TRBJ2-2; maybe TRBD2 (5 bases). In germline, CDR1 is SGHRS, CDR2 YFSETQ. This CDR3 contains 12 residues. Trimming stripped 0 bases from V and 9 bases from J, with 6 bases between. The CDR3 sequence: CASSLGERELFF. DNA for the CDR3: TGCGCCAGCAGCTTGGGGGAGAGGGAGCTGTTTTTT.

The chain links TRBV6-5 to TRBJ2-5; 7 nucleotides line up with TRBD1. V was pared by 4 bases and J by 4 bases, with 6 bases of the junction left unmatched. This CDR3 is built from 14 residues. Germline loops: CDR1 MNHEY, CDR2 SVGAGI. The CDR3 sequence is CASSFHRGRETQYF. The CDR3 DNA follows: TGTGCCAGCAGTTTCCACAGGGGAAGAGAGACCCAGTACTTC.

The DNA of the CDR3 is TGCGCCAGCAGCTTCAGGGGGTTTGGCACCGGGGAGCTGTTTTTT. As protein: CASSFRGFGTGELFF. The V and J genes are TRBV5-1 and TRBJ2-2; TRBD1 agrees at 7 bases. Germline CDR1 SGHRS, CDR2 YFSETQ. The length of the CDR3 is 15 residues. J lost 4 bases, V lost 2 bases, and 5 bases had no gene match.

This chain connects TRBV2 to TRBJ1-5; TRBD1 is a possible D gene (5 bases). The CDR3 is 14 amino acids. Per the germline V gene, CDR1 is SNHLY and CDR2 is FYNNEI. The V end lost 5 bases, the J end lost 4 bases, and 12 bases lay between the germline ends. CDR3 DNA: TGTGCCAGCAGTAGGGACTGGGGGAATCAGCCCCAGCATTTT. It is translated as CASSRDWGNQPQHF.

The table lists this clonotype with many counts. This chain links TRBV15 with TRBJ1-6; D not certain. Germline lookup yields CDR1 LNHNV and CDR2 YYDKDF (reference sequence). The CDR3 is 14 amino acids. Between the trimmed V and J ends, which lost 5 bases and 7 bases, there was a span of 12 bases. CDR3 amino acids: CATSGRSENSPLHF. CDR3 coding DNA: TGTGCCACCAGCGGTCGGAGCGAAAATTCACCCCTCCACTTT.

The chain joins TRBV7-3 to TRBJ2-1; the D gene is possibly TRBD1 (5 bases). The ends were cut back, 1 base at V and 6 bases at J, with 16 bases in the middle. CDR1 SGHTA and CDR2 FQGTGA come from the germline V gene. This CDR3 spans 16 amino acids. CDR3 bases: TGTGCCAGCAGCTTAATGGGTTCGGGTACAGGCAATGAGCAGTTCTTC. Protein: CASSLMGSGTGNEQFF.